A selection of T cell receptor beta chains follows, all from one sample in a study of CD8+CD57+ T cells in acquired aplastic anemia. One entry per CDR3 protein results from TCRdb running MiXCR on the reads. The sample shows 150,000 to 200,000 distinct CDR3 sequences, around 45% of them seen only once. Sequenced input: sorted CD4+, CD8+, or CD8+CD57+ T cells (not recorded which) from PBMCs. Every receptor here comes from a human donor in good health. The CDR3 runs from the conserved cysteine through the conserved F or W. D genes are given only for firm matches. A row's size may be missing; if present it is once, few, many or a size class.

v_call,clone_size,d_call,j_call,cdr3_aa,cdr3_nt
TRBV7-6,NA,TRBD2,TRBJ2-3,CASSLAGGGSDTQYF,TGTGCCAGCAGCTTAGCTGGCGGGGGGTCAGATACGCAGTATTTT
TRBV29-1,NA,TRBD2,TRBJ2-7,CSVEGMNGKREGPYEQYF,TGCAGCGTTGAAGGGATGAACGGGAAGCGGGAGGGACCCTACGAGCAGTACTTC
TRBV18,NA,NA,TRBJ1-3,CASSPVDSGNTIYF,TGTGCCAGCTCTCCCGTAGACTCTGGAAACACCATATATTTT
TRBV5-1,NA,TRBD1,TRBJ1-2,CASSLALGTGGGYTF,TGCGCCAGCAGCTTGGCGTTGGGGACAGGGGGCGGCTACACCTTC
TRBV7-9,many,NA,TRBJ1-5,CASSAYSNQPQHF,TGTGCCAGCAGCGCTTATAGCAATCAGCCCCAGCATTTT
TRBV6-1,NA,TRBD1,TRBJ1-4,CASRRTGSNEKLFF,TGTGCCAGCCGCCGGACAGGGTCTAATGAAAAACTGTTTTTT
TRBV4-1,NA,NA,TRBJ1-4,CASSQDSREPTNEKLFF,TGCGCCAGCAGCCAAGATTCACGAGAACCAACTAATGAAAAACTGTTTTTT
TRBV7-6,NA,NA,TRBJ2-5,CASSYRVWETQYF,TGTGCCAGCAGCTATAGGGTTTGGGAGACCCAGTACTTC
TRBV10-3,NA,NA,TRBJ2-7,CASTDRLQREQYF,TGTGCCAGCACCGACAGGCTCCAAAGAGAGCAGTACTTC
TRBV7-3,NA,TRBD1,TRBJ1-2,CASSLKADRGRGYTF,TGTGCCAGCAGCCTTAAAGCGGACAGGGGAAGGGGCTACACCTTC
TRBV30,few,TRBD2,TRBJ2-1,CAWLRAGGYNEQFF,TGTGCCTGGCTACGAGCGGGAGGCTACAATGAGCAGTTCTTC
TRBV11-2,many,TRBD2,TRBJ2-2,CASSLNPSGVTGELFF,TGTGCCAGCAGCTTAAACCCTAGCGGGGTCACCGGGGAGCTGTTTTTT
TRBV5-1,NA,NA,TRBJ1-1,CASSLNSDTYTEAFF,TGCGCCAGCAGCTTGAACTCGGACACCTACACTGAAGCTTTCTTT
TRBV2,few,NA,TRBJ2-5,CASERRTQYF,TGTGCCAGCGAGCGGAGAACCCAGTACTTC
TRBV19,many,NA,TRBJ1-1,CASSLGRFEAFF,TGTGCCAGTAGTCTCGGACGTTTCGAAGCTTTCTTT
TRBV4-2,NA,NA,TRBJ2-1,CASSPWGRARPYNEQFF,TGTGCCAGCAGCCCCTGGGGTCGAGCGCGACCCTACAATGAGCAGTTCTTC
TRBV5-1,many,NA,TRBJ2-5,CASSFQGTETQYF,TGCGCCAGCAGCTTCCAGGGGACCGAGACCCAGTACTTC
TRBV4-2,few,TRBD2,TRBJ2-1,CASSPSLAGSYNEQFF,TGTGCCAGCAGCCCGTCGCTAGCGGGATCCTACAATGAGCAGTTCTTC
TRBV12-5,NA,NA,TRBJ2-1,CASAPPGVYNEQFF,TGTGCTAGTGCCCCTCCGGGTGTCTACAATGAGCAGTTCTTC
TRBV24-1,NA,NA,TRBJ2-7,CATGDTDYEQYF,TGTGCCACAGGGGACACGGACTACGAGCAGTACTTC
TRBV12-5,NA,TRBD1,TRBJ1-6,CASGSGTADSPLHF,TGTGCTAGTGGGTCCGGGACAGCTGATTCACCCCTCCACTTT
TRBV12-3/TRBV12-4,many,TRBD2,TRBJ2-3,CASSPIAGGHTQYF,TGTGCCAGCAGCCCAATTGCGGGGGGGCATACGCAGTATTTT
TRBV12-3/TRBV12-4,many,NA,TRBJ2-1,CASSTRQIYNEQFF,TGTGCCAGCAGTACCCGACAGATCTACAATGAGCAGTTCTTC
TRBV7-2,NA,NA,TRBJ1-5,CASSVHSRAQPQHF,TGTGCCAGCAGTGTACATTCTAGGGCTCAGCCCCAGCATTTT
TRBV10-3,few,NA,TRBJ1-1,CAISLRNTEAFF,TGTGCCATCAGCTTGCGGAACACTGAAGCTTTCTTT
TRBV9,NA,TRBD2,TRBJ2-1,CASSGSTSGSNEQFF,TGTGCCAGCAGCGGATCTACTAGCGGGAGCAATGAGCAGTTCTTC
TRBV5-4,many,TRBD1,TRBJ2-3,CASSLGMDRVTDTQYF,TGTGCCAGCAGCTTGGGGATGGACAGGGTCACAGATACGCAGTATTTT
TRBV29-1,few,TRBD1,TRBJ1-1,CSVRRAGGTEAFF,TGCAGCGTTAGGAGGGCAGGGGGCACTGAAGCTTTCTTT
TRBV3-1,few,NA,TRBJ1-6,CASSVAGTKFRPLHF,TGTGCCAGCAGCGTGGCCGGGACAAAGTTTAGACCCCTCCACTTT
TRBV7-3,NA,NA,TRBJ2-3,CASSFRGGAGTDTQYF,TGTGCCAGCAGCTTTCGAGGGGGGGCCGGCACAGATACGCAGTATTTT
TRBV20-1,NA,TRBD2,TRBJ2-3,CSARGQLAFSTDTQYF,TGCAGTGCTAGAGGGCAACTAGCGTTTTCCACAGATACGCAGTATTTT
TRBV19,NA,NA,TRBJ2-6,CASSGQGLIISGANVLTF,TGTGCCAGTAGTGGGCAGGGGCTAATCATCTCTGGGGCCAACGTCCTGACTTTC
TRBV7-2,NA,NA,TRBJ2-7,CASSLASNYEQYF,TGTGCCAGCAGCTTAGCCTCTAACTACGAGCAGTACTTC
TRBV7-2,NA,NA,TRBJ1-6,CASSSRTTKAPLHF,TGTGCCAGCAGCTCAAGAACTACGAAGGCACCCCTCCACTTT